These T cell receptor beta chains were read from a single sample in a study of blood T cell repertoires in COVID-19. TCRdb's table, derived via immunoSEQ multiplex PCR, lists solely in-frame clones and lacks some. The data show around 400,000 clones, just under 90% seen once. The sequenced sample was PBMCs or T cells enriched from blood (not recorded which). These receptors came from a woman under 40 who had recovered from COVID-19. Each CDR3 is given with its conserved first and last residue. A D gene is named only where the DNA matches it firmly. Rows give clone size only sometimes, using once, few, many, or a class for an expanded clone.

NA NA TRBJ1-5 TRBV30 TGTGCCTGGAGTACTGGCAATCAGCCCCAGCATTTT CAWSTGNQPQHF
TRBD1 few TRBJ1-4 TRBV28 TGTGCCAGCAGTTCGGGGACAGATGAAAAACTGTTTTTT CASSSGTDEKLFF
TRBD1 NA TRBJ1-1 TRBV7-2 TGTGCCAGCACCTCGGGACAGATGAACACTGAAGCTTTCTTT CASTSGQMNTEAFF
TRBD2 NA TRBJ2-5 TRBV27 TGTGCCAGCAGTTTGGGGTTAGCGGGAGTAGAGACCCAGTACTTC CASSLGLAGVETQYF
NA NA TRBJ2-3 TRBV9 TGTGCCAGCAGCGTAGTCCCCGGGAGTGTCAATACGCAGTATTTT CASSVVPGSVNTQYF
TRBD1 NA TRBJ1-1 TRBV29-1 TGCAGCGTAGAGGGACAGGGGGGCACTGAAGCTTTCTTT CSVEGQGGTEAFF
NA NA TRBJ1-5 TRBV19 TGTGCCAGTTCACAGGATTGGAGCGTACAGCCCCAGCATTTT CASSQDWSVQPQHF
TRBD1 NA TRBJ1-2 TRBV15 TGTGCCACCAGCAAAATTGACAGGGCTGGAGGCTACACCTTC CATSKIDRAGGYTF
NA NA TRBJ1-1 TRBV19 TGTGCCAGTAGTATTCGGGGTGGACCACTCATTGGGACTGAAGCTTTCTTT CASSIRGGPLIGTEAFF
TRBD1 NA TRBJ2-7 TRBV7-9 TGTGCCAGCAGCCTGGGGACAGAGCCCTACGAGCAGTACTTC CASSLGTEPYEQYF
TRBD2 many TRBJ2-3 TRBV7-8 TGTGCCAGCAGCTATCTAGCGGGGTTCACAGATACGCAGTATTTT CASSYLAGFTDTQYF
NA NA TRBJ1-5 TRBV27 TGTGCCAGCAGTTCAACTATCACAGGGTTGATCAAGCCCCAGCATTTT CASSSTITGLIKPQHF
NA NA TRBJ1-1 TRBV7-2 TGTGCCAGCAGCTTAGCGAGTTTCCCTGAAGCTTTCTTT CASSLASFPEAFF
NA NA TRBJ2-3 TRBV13 TGTGCCAGCAGCCCCCGGCTAGCTGCAGATACGCAGTATTTT CASSPRLAADTQYF
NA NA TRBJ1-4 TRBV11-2 TGTGCCAGCAGCCCTACAACTAATGAAAAACTGTTTTTT CASSPTTNEKLFF
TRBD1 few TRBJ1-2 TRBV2 TGTGCCAGCACCGTACAGGGGGCGCCCAGTGGCTACACCTTC CASTVQGAPSGYTF
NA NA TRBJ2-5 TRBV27 TGTGCCAGCAGCTCCAAGGGTGGCAGGGTTGGGGAGACCCAGTACTTC CASSSKGGRVGETQYF
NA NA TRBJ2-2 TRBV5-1 TGCGCCAGCAGCCCCCGTTCGGAGGGGAACACCGGGGAGCTGTTTTTT CASSPRSEGNTGELFF
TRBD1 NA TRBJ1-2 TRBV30 TGTGCCTGGAGTTCGACAGGGGAAAAATATGGCTACACCTTC CAWSSTGEKYGYTF
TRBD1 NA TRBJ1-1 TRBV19 TGTGCCAGTAGTCCAGACAGGGGCCAGCTCACTGAAGCTTTCTTT CASSPDRGQLTEAFF
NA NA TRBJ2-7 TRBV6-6 TGTGCCAGCAGCCCCCCGGGGGGCGTATCTACGGAGCAGTACTTC CASSPPGGVSTEQYF
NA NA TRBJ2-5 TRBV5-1 TGCGCCAGCAGCTTCACTAGGACGCAAGAGACCCAGTACTTC CASSFTRTQETQYF
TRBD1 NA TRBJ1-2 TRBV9 TGTGCCAGCAGCGGGGCCGGGACAGCGGGTTCTGGCTACACCTTC CASSGAGTAGSGYTF
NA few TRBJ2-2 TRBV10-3 TGTGCCATCACCCCAACAGGGATAACCGGGGAGCTGTTTTTT CAITPTGITGELFF
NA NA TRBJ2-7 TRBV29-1 TGCAGCGTTGAAGATCCGGTCGGGGACTCCTACGAGCAGTACTTC CSVEDPVGDSYEQYF
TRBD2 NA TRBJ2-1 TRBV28 TGTGCCAGCAGCTTTACTAGCGGGAGTATCGGGAATGAGCAGTTCTTC CASSFTSGSIGNEQFF
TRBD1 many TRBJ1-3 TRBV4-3 TGCGCCAGCAGCCCGGACAGGGCAACTGGAAACACCATATATTTT CASSPDRATGNTIYF
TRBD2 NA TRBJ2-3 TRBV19 TGTGCCAGTAGATTGCGGGGGGGTACAGATACGCAGTATTTT CASRLRGGTDTQYF
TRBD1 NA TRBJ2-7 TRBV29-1 TGCAGCGTGTCAGGGGGAGACTCTGGGGAGCAGTACTTC CSVSGGDSGEQYF
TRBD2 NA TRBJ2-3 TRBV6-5 TGTGCCACCACTCTCAACAAGGGAGGGACAGATACGCAGTATTTT CATTLNKGGTDTQYF
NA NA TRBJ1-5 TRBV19 TGTGCCAGTAGTCCTCCGTATAGCAATCAGCCCCAGCATTTT CASSPPYSNQPQHF
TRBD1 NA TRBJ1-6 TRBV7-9 TGTGCCAGCAGCAGGGACAGGTTTGATTCACCCCTCCACTTT CASSRDRFDSPLHF
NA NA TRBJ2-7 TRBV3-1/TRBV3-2 TGTGCCAGCAGCCAAGGGCACCCCTACAGCGGGTTCAATCGCGGAGGCTCCTACGAGCAGTACTTC CASSQGHPYSGFNRGGSYEQYF
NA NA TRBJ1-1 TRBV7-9 TGTGCCAGCGAAGGGGTTGGGCTCGGTGCTGAAGCTTTCTTT CASEGVGLGAEAFF
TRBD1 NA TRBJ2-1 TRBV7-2 TGTGCCAGCAGCTTGAGGCCCGGACAGGGGGCATATGAGCAGTTCTTC CASSLRPGQGAYEQFF
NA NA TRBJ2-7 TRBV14 TGTGCCAGCAGCCAGACCCAAGGGGCGTACGAGCAGTACTTC CASSQTQGAYEQYF
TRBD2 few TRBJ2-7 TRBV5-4 TGTGCCAGCAGCCCGACTAGCGGGGGGGCCAGCTTCCAGTACTTC CASSPTSGGASFQYF
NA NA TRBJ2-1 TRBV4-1 TGCGCCAGCAGCCAGAGGCAGGGGGGCTACAATGAGCAGTTCTTC CASSQRQGGYNEQFF
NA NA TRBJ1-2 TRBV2 TGTGCCAGCAGTGAAAGGACACCCTATGGCTACACCTTC CASSERTPYGYTF
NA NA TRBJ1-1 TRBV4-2 TGTGCCAGCAGCCTGGGGGGGTCCACCAACACTGAAGCTTTCTTT CASSLGGSTNTEAFF
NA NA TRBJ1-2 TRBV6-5 TGTGCCAGCAGTCGGGACAAGAACTATGGCTACACCTTC CASSRDKNYGYTF
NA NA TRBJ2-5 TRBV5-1 TGCGCCAGCAGCTTGAGCACGGAGACCCAGTACTTC CASSLSTETQYF